The 19 T cell receptor beta chains below come from one sample, sequenced in a study of cytomegalovirus exposure and HLA in healthy donors. Both 60 Vbeta primers and 13 Jbeta primers went into the PCR. Sequencing used immunoSEQ multiplex PCR; TCRdb keeps in-frame clones, though not all of them. Of around 130,000 clones listed, about four fifths are singletons. Input material: PBMCs. The origin of the receptors is a woman in her thirties or forties in good health and CMV-seronegative.

The genes are TRBV27 and TRBJ1-5, with D maybe TRBD1 (6 bases). This CDR3 is built from 16 residues. CDR1 MNHEY and CDR2 SMNVEV come from the germline V gene (reference sequence). The V and J ends lost 4 bases and 0 bases respectively, with 13 bases between them. As DNA, the CDR3 is TGTGCCAGCAGTTCCCGACAGGACCCTAGCAATCAGCCCCAGCATTTT. Its protein product is CASSSRQDPSNQPQHF.

The V and J genes are TRBV21-1 and TRBJ2-7; TRBD2, as called in the table, went unchecked against the DNA. TRBV21-1 is termed a pseudogene. The length of the CDR3 is 17 residues. The CDR3 nucleotides read TGTGCCAGCAGCAAGACAGCGGGAGGGCCCGAGGGGGACGAGCAGTACTTC. Protein sequence: CASSKTAGGPEGDEQYF.

This chain uses TRBV29-1 with TRBJ1-3, with 8 bases fitting TRBD1. Germline CDR1 is SQVTM and CDR2 is ANQGSEA. The CDR3 totals 16 residues. J was trimmed by 3 bases and V by 0 bases; bases with no gene match: 7. The CDR3: CSVEDTGTGDGNTIYF. In DNA form, the CDR3 reads TGCAGCGTTGAAGATACCGGGACAGGCGATGGAAACACCATATATTTT.

The chain joins TRBV6-6 to TRBJ2-5, with D maybe TRBD2 (7 bases). CDR1 is MNHNY, CDR2 SVGAGI, per germline (reference sequence). V was shortened by 0 bases and J by 4 bases, with 15 bases between the two germline ends. The CDR3 is 16 amino acids. In DNA form, the CDR3 reads TGTGCCAGCAGTTACTCGGGGGGCAGGGAGGGAGAGACCCAGTACTTC. It yields the protein CASSYSGGREGETQYF.

The rearrangement joins TRBV4-3 to TRBJ2-5, with TRBD2 matching 9 bases. V shed 0 bases, J shed 5 bases, and the junction held 10 bases outside the gene matches. Germline CDR1 and CDR2: LGHNA and YSLEER. The CDR3 extends over 17 amino acids. CDR3 amino acids: CASSQDRSSGGAETQYF. Written as DNA, the CDR3 is TGCGCCAGCAGCCAAGATAGGAGTAGCGGGGGAGCGGAGACCCAGTACTTC.

The J gene is TRBJ2-2, the V gene TRBV4-1, with TRBD1 matching 7 bases. The CDR3 loop spans 16 amino acids. The germline V gene encodes CDR1 MGHRA and CDR2 YSYEKL. Trimming took 4 bases from V and 5 from J; bases not matched to a gene: 10. The CDR3 nucleotides are TGCGCCAGCAGCCCCTTGACAGGGCTCATTACCGGGGAGCTGTTTTTT. Protein sequence: CASSPLTGLITGELFF.

The chain links TRBV4-1 to TRBJ1-5; TRBD1 matches 9 bases. The CDR3 has 14 residues. J lost 7 bases, V lost 4 bases, and 5 bases had no gene match. Germline CDR1 and CDR2: MGHRA and YSYEKL. This CDR3 reads CASSPGQGGQPQHF. CDR3 bases: TGCGCCAGCAGCCCGGGACAGGGTGGACAGCCCCAGCATTTT.

The chain carries TRBV5-6 and TRBJ2-7; 7 positions match TRBD1. Germline V lookup: CDR1 SGHDT, CDR2 YYEEEE. The CDR3 totals 14 residues. With 6 bases clipped from V and 3 bases from J, the junction kept 9 bases outside the gene matches. CDR3 coding DNA: TGTGCCAGCACCACCGGGGACAGATACTACGAGCAGTACTTC. Translation: CASTTGDRYYEQYF.

The chain carries TRBV4-1 and TRBJ1-1; perhaps TRBD1 as D (5 bases). The CDR3 has 15 residues. Germline V gives CDR1 MGHRA, CDR2 YSYEKL. V lost 1 base to trimming and J lost 3 bases, with 12 bases between them. The CDR3 loop reads CASSQGDRSYTEAFF. Written as DNA, the CDR3 is TGCGCCAGCAGCCAAGGAGACAGATCCTACACTGAAGCTTTCTTT.

The J gene is TRBJ1-3, the V gene TRBV4-1; possibly TRBD1 for D (6 bases). The CDR3 is 17 residues long. The germline V and J ends were trimmed by 5 bases and 0 bases, with 17 bases remaining between them. The germline V gene has CDR1 MGHRA and CDR2 YSYEKL. In DNA, the CDR3 is TGCGCCAGCAGCAACCTACAGGGAAGATACTCTGGAAACACCATATATTTT. This encodes CASSNLQGRYSGNTIYF.

V gene TRBV4-3 combines with J gene TRBJ1-6; no definite D call. The V gene lost 3 bases and the J gene lost 9 bases, with 12 bases spanning the gap. Per germline, CDR1 LGHNA and CDR2 YSLEER. This CDR3 is 14 amino acids long. The CDR3 DNA reads TGCGCCAGCAGCCAGTCCCAGGTGGTTTCACCCCTCCACTTT. It encodes CASSQSQVVSPLHF.

The chain is built from TRBV7-2 and TRBJ1-1, with 7 bases matching TRBD1. CDR3 size: 13 residues. The ends lost 5 bases at V and 7 bases at J; junction bases unmatched: 7. CDR1 is SGHTA and CDR2 is FQGNSA in the germline V gene. The CDR3 loop is CASSPGTVHEAFF. CDR3 nucleotide sequence: TGTGCCAGCAGCCCCGGGACAGTCCATGAAGCTTTCTTT.

This sequence joins TRBV6-5 and TRBJ1-1; D possibly corresponds to TRBD1 (5 bases). Trimming left V 4 bases short and J 0 bases short, with 12 bases between. From germline, CDR1 is MNHEY and CDR2 SVGAGI. The CDR3 spans 15 residues. The CDR3 bases are TGTGCCAGCAGTTCTTACAGGTTTATGAACACTGAAGCTTTCTTT. Protein product: CASSSYRFMNTEAFF.

This clone was picked up a small number of times. V and J are TRBV2 and TRBJ1-2; D unresolved. Germline V gene lookup returns CDR1 SNHLY and CDR2 FYNNEI. Trimming took 7 bases from V and 7 from J, leaving 10 bases between them. The CDR3 is 11 amino acids. This chain's CDR3 is CASTRILGYTF. The DNA of the CDR3 is TGTGCCAGCACTAGGATTCTTGGCTACACCTTC.

This clone was counted a single time. V is TRBV6-5 and J is TRBJ2-1, with 7 positions matching TRBD2. Germline loops: CDR1 MNHEY, CDR2 SVGAGI. The CDR3 contains 15 residues. V shed 2 bases and J 5 bases; nucleotides not matched to a gene: 6. The chain's CDR3 is CASSYTRGTHNEQFF. The CDR3 coding sequence is TGTGCCAGCAGTTACACGCGGGGGACCCACAATGAGCAGTTCTTC.

V gene TRBV5-4 combines with J gene TRBJ2-5; no clear D. This CDR3 has 14 amino acids. Germline V CDR1 and CDR2: SGHNT, YYREEE (reference sequence). V lost 2 bases and J 2 bases, leaving 10 bases between the germline ends. The CDR3 loop is CASSFGGGQETQYF. As DNA, the CDR3 is TGTGCCAGCAGCTTTGGTGGCGGACAAGAGACCCAGTACTTC.

The chain has TRBV28 and TRBJ2-7; 9 nucleotides agree with TRBD1. Per the germline V gene, CDR1 is MDHEN and CDR2 is SYDVKM. V dropped 5 bases and J dropped 1; count of bases not matched to a gene: 3. The CDR3 is 14 amino acids. The CDR3 nucleotides read TGTGCCAGCAGTAGGACAGGGGTTTCCTACGAGCAGTACTTC. Translating gives CASSRTGVSYEQYF.

The J gene is TRBJ1-2, the V gene TRBV5-4; tentative D call: TRBD1 (5 bases). CDR3 size: 12 residues. The V and J ends lost 5 bases and 2 bases respectively, with 7 bases between them. Germline V CDR1 and CDR2: SGHNT, YYREEE (reference sequence). CDR3 coding DNA: TGTGCCAGCAGGACAGCGAACTATGGCTACACCTTC. Translating it yields CASRTANYGYTF.

The chain carries TRBV27 and TRBJ2-7; D not resolved. The CDR3 length is 15 residues. The V and J ends lost 4 bases and 5 bases respectively, with 18 bases between them. Germline CDR1 MNHEY, CDR2 SMNVEV (reference sequence). The CDR3 region has the DNA TGTGCCAGCAGTTATTCGACCCAGGTGGCAGACGAGCAGTACTTC. Its protein product is CASSYSTQVADEQYF.